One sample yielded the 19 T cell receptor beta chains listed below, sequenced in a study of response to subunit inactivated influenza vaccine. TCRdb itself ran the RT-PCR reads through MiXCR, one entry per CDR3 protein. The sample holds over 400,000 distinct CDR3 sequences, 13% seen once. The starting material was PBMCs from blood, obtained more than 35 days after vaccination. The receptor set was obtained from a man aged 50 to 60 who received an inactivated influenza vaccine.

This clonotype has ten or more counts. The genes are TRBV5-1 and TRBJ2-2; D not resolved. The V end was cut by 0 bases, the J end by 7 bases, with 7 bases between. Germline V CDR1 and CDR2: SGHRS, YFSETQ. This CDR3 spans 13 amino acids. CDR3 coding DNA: TGCGCCAGCAGCTTGGCTAGAGGCGGGGAGCTGTTTTTT. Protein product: CASSLARGGELFF.

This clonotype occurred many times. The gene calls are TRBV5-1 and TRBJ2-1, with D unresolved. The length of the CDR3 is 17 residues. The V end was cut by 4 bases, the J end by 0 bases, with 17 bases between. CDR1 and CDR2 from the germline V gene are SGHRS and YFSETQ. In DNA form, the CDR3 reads TGCGCCAGCAGCCAGGTCGCCGGCAGTAGCTCCTACAATGAGCAGTTCTTC. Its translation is CASSQVAGSSSYNEQFF.

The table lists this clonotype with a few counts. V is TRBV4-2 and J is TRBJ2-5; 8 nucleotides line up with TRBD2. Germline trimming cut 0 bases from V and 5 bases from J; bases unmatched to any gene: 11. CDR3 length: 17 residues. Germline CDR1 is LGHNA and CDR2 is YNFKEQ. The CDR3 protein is CASSQEGLRGVGETQYF. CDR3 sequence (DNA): TGTGCCAGCAGCCAAGAGGGGCTGCGGGGGGTTGGGGAGACCCAGTACTTC.

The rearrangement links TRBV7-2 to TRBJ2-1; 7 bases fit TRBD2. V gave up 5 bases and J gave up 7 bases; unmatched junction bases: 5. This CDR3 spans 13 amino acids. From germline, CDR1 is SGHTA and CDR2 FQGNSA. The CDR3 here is CASSLGGWNEQFF. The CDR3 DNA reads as TGTGCCAGCAGCCTCGGGGGGTGGAATGAGCAGTTCTTC.

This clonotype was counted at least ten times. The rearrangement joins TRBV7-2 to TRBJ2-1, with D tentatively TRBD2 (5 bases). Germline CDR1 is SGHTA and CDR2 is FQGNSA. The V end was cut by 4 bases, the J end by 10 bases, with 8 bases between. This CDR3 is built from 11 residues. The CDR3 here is CASSSAVEQFF. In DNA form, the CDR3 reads TGTGCCAGCAGCTCAGCGGTAGAGCAGTTCTTC.

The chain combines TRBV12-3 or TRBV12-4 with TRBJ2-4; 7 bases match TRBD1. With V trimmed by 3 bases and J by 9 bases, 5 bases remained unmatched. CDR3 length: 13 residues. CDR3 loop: CASSLDRRSIQYF. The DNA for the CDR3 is TGTGCCAGCAGTTTGGACAGGCGTAGCATTCAGTACTTC.

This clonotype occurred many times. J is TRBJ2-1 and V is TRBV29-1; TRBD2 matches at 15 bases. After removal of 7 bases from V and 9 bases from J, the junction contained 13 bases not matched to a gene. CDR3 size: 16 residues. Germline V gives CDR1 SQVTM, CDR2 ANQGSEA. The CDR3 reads CSAPLGLAGGPGEQFF. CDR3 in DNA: TGCAGCGCGCCCCTGGGACTAGCGGGAGGCCCTGGTGAGCAGTTCTTC.

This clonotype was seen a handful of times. CDR3 in amino acids: CASSPVVSGTDTQYF. The CDR3 DNA follows: TGTGCCAGCAGCCCTGTGGTCAGCGGGACAGATACGCAGTATTTT. The chain couples TRBV7-6 to TRBJ2-3; TRBD2 is a possible D gene (6 bases). Germline assignment: CDR1 SGHVS and CDR2 FNYEAQ. V gave up 5 bases and J gave up 3 bases, with 15 bases separating them. This CDR3 is built from 15 residues.

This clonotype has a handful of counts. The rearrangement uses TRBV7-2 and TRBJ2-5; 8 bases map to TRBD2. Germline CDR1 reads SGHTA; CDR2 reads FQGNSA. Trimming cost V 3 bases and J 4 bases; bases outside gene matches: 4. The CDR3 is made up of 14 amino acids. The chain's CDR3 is CASSFGGGSETQYF. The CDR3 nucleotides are TGTGCCAGCAGCTTCGGCGGGGGGTCAGAGACCCAGTACTTC.

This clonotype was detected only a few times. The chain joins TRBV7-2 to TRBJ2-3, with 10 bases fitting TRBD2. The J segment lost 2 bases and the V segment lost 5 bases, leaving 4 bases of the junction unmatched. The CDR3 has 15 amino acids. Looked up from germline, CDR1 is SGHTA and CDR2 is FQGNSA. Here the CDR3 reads CASSRSGRPTDTQYF. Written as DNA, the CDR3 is TGTGCCAGCAGCCGTAGCGGGAGGCCCACAGATACGCAGTATTTT. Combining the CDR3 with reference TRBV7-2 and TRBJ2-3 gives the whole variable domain GAGVSQSPSNKVTEKGKDVELRCDPISGHTALYWYRQSLGQGLEFLIYFQGNSAPDKSGLPSDRFSAERTGGSVSTLTIQRTQQEDSAVYLCASSRSGRPTDTQYFGPGTRLTVL.

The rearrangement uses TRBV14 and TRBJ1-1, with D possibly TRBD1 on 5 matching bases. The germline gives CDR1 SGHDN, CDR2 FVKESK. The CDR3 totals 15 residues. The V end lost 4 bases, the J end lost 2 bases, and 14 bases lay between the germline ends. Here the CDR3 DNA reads TGTGCCAGCAGCCCTTGGGGGATAGGAAACACTGAAGCTTTCTTT. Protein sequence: CASSPWGIGNTEAFF. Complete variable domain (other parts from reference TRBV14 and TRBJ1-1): EAGVTQFPSHSVIEKGQTVTLRCDPISGHDNLYWYRRVMGKEIKFLLHFVKESKQDESGMPNNRFLAERTGGTYSTLKVQPAELEDSGVYFCASSPWGIGNTEAFFGQGTRLTVV.

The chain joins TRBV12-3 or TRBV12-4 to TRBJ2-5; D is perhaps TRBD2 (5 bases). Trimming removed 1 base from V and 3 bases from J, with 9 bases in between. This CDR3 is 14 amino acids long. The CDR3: CASSLESSKETQYF. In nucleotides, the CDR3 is TGTGCCAGCAGTTTAGAATCTAGCAAAGAGACCCAGTACTTC.

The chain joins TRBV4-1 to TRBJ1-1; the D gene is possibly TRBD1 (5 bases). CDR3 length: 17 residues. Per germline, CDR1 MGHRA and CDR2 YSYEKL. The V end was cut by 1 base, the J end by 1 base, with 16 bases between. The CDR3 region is CASSQGPRGVGNTEAFF. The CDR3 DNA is TGCGCCAGCAGCCAAGGACCAAGGGGAGTGGGGAACACTGAAGCTTTCTTT.

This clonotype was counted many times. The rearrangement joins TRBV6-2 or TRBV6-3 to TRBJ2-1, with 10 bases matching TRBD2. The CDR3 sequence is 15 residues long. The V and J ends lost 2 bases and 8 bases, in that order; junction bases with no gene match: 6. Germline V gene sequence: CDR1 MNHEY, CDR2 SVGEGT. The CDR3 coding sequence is TGTGCCAGCAGTTACCCTAGCGGGAGTAGAGATGAGCAGTTCTTC. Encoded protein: CASSYPSGSRDEQFF.

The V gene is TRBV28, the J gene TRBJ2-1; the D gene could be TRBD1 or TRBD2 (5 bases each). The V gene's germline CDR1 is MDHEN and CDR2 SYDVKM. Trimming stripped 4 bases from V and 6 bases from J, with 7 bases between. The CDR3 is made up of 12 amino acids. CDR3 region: CASSWGFNEQFF. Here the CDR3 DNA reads TGTGCCAGCAGTTGGGGGTTCAATGAGCAGTTCTTC.

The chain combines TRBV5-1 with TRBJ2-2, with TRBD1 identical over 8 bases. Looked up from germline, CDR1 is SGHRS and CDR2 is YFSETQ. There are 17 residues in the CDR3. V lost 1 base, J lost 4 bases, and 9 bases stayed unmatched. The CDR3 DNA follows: TGCGCCAGCAGCTTGATGTCAGGGGGCATTTTCACCGGGGAGCTGTTTTTT. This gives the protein CASSLMSGGIFTGELFF. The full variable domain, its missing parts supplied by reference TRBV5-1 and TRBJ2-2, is KAGVTQTPRYLIKTRGQQVTLSCSPISGHRSVSWYQQTPGQGLQFLFEYFSETQRNKGNFPGRFSGRQFSNSRSEMNVSTLELGDSALYLCASSLMSGGIFTGELFFGEGSRLTVL.

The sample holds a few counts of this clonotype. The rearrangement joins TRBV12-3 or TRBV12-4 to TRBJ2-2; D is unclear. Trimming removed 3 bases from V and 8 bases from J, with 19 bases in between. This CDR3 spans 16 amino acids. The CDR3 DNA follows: TGTGCCAGCAGTTTTGTTTCCCGGATAACGTCTGGGGAGCTGTTTTTT. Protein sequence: CASSFVSRITSGELFF.

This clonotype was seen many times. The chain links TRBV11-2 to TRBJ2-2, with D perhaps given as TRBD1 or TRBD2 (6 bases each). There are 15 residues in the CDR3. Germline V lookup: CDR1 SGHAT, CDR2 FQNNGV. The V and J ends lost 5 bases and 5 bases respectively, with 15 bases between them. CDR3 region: CASSLEGGDTGELFF. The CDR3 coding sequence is TGTGCCAGCAGCCTCGAGGGGGGCGATACCGGGGAGCTGTTTTTT.

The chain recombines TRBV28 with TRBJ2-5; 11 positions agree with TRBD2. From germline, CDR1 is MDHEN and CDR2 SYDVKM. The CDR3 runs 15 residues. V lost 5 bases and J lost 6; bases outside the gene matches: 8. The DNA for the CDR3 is TGTGCCAGCAGTCGTGCTCTAGCGGGAGGTCAGACCCAGTACTTC. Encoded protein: CASSRALAGGQTQYF. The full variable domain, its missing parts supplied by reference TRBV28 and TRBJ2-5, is DVKVTQSSRYLVKRTGEKVFLECVQDMDHENMFWYRQDPGLGLRLIYFSYDVKMKEKGDIPEGYSVSREKKERFSLILESASTNQTSMYLCASSRALAGGQTQYFGPGTRLLVL.